This entry concerns a single T cell receptor beta chain. What it recognizes is unknown. This CDR3 has 13 amino acids. The germline V gene encodes CDR1 SGDLS and CDR2 YYNGEE. V lost 4 bases to trimming and J lost 4 bases, with 11 bases between them. One entry per CDR3 protein results from TCRdb running MiXCR on the 5' RACE reads. The top ten hold 18% of the sample, which has 400,000 to 450,000 distinct CDR3 sequences, around 20% seen once. This sample stems from a study of T cells after yellow fever vaccination. Overall study context: Low-cell-number fractions underwent preparation using SMART-Seq v4 Ultra Low Input. Whole-study findings and limits: After the booster, nearly 98% of CD4 and more than 85% of CD8 primary-response clones were re-detected. FACS-sorted repertoires could harbor abundant contaminating bulk-population clonotypes.

The material was PBMCs, obtained before the yellow fever booster vaccination. The sequence was collected from a man between 18 and 29 years old who received the YFV17D yellow fever vaccine. The chain uses TRBV9 and TRBJ1-2, with unresolved D. Written as DNA, the CDR3 is TGTGCCAGCAGCCCCGGATCACTCTATGGCTACACCTTC. It specifies CASSPGSLYGYTF.